Presented here are 17 T cell receptor beta chains from one specimen sequenced in a study of Ad26.COV2.S vaccination and SARS-CoV-2 variants (dated by TCRdb to about 2021). The library was obtained by the immunoSEQ multiplex PCR assay. The table comes from immuneACCESS by way of TCRdb, which keeps in-frame sequences with V and J called. Part of the clones is missing from these tables; in studies checked, under half for an unresolved V gene and the rest for unknown reasons. A total of approximately 250,000 clones appear in this sample, 87% of them only once. The ten largest make up roughly 3% of the sample. In the paper's terms, the treatment or condition label means: roughly 18 received Ad26.COV2.S at low or high dose, single or two shots; about 5 received placebo; per-sample allocation not given. Repertoires of vaccine and placebo recipients were sequenced from samples taken on day 63 after the first injection.

The source was peripheral blood, collected in a trial of Ad26.COV2.S vaccine versus placebo. The receptors were gathered from a person aged 18 to 65 who received the Ad26.COV2.S COVID-19 vaccine or a placebo.

The table lists this clone with a few counts. V and J are TRBV14 and TRBJ2-3, with D possibly TRBD2 on 6 matching bases. Germline loops: CDR1 SGHDN, CDR2 FVKESK. Trimming took 1 base from V and 4 from J, leaving 12 bases between them. The CDR3 sequence is 15 residues long. The CDR3 region is CASSQGTGGADTQYF. CDR3 coding DNA: TGTGCCAGCAGCCAAGGGACCGGGGGAGCAGATACGCAGTATTTT.

This clone was recorded at least ten times. This sequence joins TRBV2 and TRBJ2-7; 9 positions match TRBD2. From germline, CDR1 is SNHLY and CDR2 FYNNEI. The CDR3 contains 18 residues. After removal of 2 bases from V and 2 bases from J, the junction contained 13 bases not matched to a gene. CDR3 sequence (DNA): TGTGCCAGCAGTGAACTTGCGGGGGGGAGTTTAAACACCTACGAGCAGTACTTC. Amino acids: CASSELAGGSLNTYEQYF.

This chain uses TRBV5-6 with TRBJ2-1; possibly TRBD2 for D (5 bases). This CDR3 is built from 14 residues. V lost 1 base and J lost 5, with 10 bases in between. Germline CDR1 and CDR2: SGHDT and YYEEEE. The CDR3 DNA follows: TGTGCCAGCAGCTTGTCATCAGCGGACAATGAGCAGTTCTTC. Its translation is CASSLSSADNEQFF. Full variable domain (missing parts from reference TRBV5-6 and TRBJ2-1): DAGVTQSPTHLIKTRGQQVTLRCSPKSGHDTVSWYQQALGQGPQFIFQYYEEEERQRGNFPDRFSGHQFPNYSSELNVNALLLGDSALYLCASSLSSADNEQFFGPGTRLTVL.

The V gene is TRBV19, the J gene TRBJ1-4; no reliable D call. This CDR3 comprises 15 residues. V was cut by 5 bases and J by 3 bases, with 13 bases left in between. Germline CDR1 and CDR2: LNHDA and SQIVND (reference sequence). CDR3 DNA sequence: TGTGCCAGTAGTGGATCACATTTCGCTAATGAAAAACTGTTTTTT. Translating gives CASSGSHFANEKLFF.

The CDR3 DNA is TGTGCCAGCAGTGAAGGTTTTCTAGGTGGTACGCAGTATTTT. Protein sequence: CASSEGFLGGTQYF. The chain carries TRBV2 and TRBJ2-3; D uncertain. The V gene's germline CDR1 is SNHLY and CDR2 FYNNEI. Trimming left V 1 base short and J 8 bases short, with 13 bases between. The CDR3 totals 14 residues.

The chain employs TRBV14 and TRBJ1-1; D gene uncertain. Per the germline V gene, CDR1 is SGHDN and CDR2 is FVKESK. The CDR3 consists of 13 residues. Trimming stripped 0 bases from V and 1 base from J, with 3 bases between. The CDR3 DNA is TGTGCCAGCAGCCAAGAAGGGAACACTGAAGCTTTCTTT. This codes for CASSQEGNTEAFF.

The gene calls are TRBV7-9 and TRBJ2-7; no reliable D call. Trimming took off 4 bases at V and 1 base at J, with 8 bases between the two ends. This CDR3 has 13 residues. CDR1 is SEHNR and CDR2 is FQNEAQ in the germline V gene (reference sequence). CDR3 region: CASSSGWSYEQYF. Written as DNA, the CDR3 is TGTGCCAGCAGCTCTGGGTGGTCCTACGAGCAGTACTTC. The full variable domain, completed using reference TRBV7-9 and TRBJ2-7, is DTGVSQNPRHKITKRGQNVTFRCDPISEHNRLYWYRQTLGQGPEFLTYFQNEAQLEKSRLLSDRFSAERPKGSFSTLEIQRTEQGDSAMYLCASSSGWSYEQYFGPGTRLTVT.

The chain combines TRBV19 with TRBJ2-3, with 7 nucleotides matching TRBD1. Looked up from germline, CDR1 is LNHDA and CDR2 is SQIVND (reference sequence). The CDR3 is 14 residues long. The trim removed 7 bases at V and 3 bases at J, leaving 7 bases unmatched. The CDR3 reads CASKIRDRTDTQYF. For the CDR3, the DNA is TGTGCCAGTAAGATCCGGGACAGAACAGATACGCAGTATTTT.

The chain is built from TRBV30 and TRBJ2-7; maybe TRBD1 (5 bases). Germline values: CDR1 GTSNPN, CDR2 SVGIG (reference sequence). The CDR3 contains 15 residues. Trimming stripped 4 bases from V and 4 bases from J, with 20 bases between. Here the CDR3 DNA reads TGTGCCTGGATACGAATCAAAGGGGCCTCTTACGAGCAGTACGTC. Translation: CAWIRIKGASYEQYV.

The DNA for the CDR3 is TGCGCCAGCAGCTTGGCGGGCAGGCGAGGTCAAGAGACCCAGTACTTC. Translation: CASSLAGRRGQETQYF. The chain uses TRBV5-1 and TRBJ2-5; D remains ambiguous. Germline V gene lookup returns CDR1 SGHRS and CDR2 YFSETQ. The length of the CDR3 is 16 residues. V was shortened by 0 bases and J by 2 bases, with 14 bases between the two germline ends.

DNA of the CDR3: TGTGCCAGTAGTATACGGCACAGGATGAACACTGAAGCTTTCTTT. Residues: CASSIRHRMNTEAFF. This sequence joins TRBV19 and TRBJ1-1; D perhaps matches TRBD1 (5 bases). Looked up from germline, CDR1 is LNHDA and CDR2 is SQIVND (reference sequence). V was trimmed by 2 bases and J by 0 bases, leaving 10 bases between them. The CDR3 sequence is 15 residues long.

The chain recombines TRBV3-1 (or the pseudogene TRBV3-2) with TRBJ2-7; D call uncertain. Germline assignment: CDR1 LGHDT and CDR2 YNNKEL (reference sequence). The CDR3 contains 11 residues. The ends were cut back, 4 bases at V and 0 bases at J, with 1 base in the middle. CDR3 sequence reads: CASSRSYEQYF. CDR3 nucleotides: TGTGCCAGCAGCCGCTCCTACGAGCAGTACTTC.

In this sample, this clone turned up once. CDR3 loop: CASSVGSEQFF. The CDR3 DNA sequence: TGTGCCAGCAGCGTCGGAAGTGAGCAGTTCTTC. The genes are TRBV5-6 and TRBJ2-1; unclear D gene. CDR3 length equals 11 residues. From germline, CDR1 is SGHDT and CDR2 YYEEEE. V gave up 4 bases and J gave up 9 bases, with 8 bases separating them. Full variable domain (missing parts from reference TRBV5-6 and TRBJ2-1): DAGVTQSPTHLIKTRGQQVTLRCSPKSGHDTVSWYQQALGQGPQFIFQYYEEEERQRGNFPDRFSGHQFPNYSSELNVNALLLGDSALYLCASSVGSEQFFGPGTRLTVL.

The V and J genes are TRBV7-2 and TRBJ1-2; 9 positions match TRBD1. In germline, CDR1 is SGHTA, CDR2 FQGNSA. Trimming removed 5 bases from V and 4 bases from J; junction bases left unmatched: 5. The CDR3 is made up of 14 amino acids. CDR3 sequence (DNA): TGTGCCAGCAGCACACAGGGGGCGATCTATGGCTACACCTTC. Residues: CASSTQGAIYGYTF.

The chain joins TRBV6-6 to TRBJ1-4; the match to TRBD1 covers 10 bases. CDR1 is MNHNY and CDR2 is SVGAGI in the germline V gene (reference sequence). After removal of 5 bases from V and 6 bases from J, the junction contained 9 bases not matched to a gene. The CDR3 totals 16 residues. CDR3 sequence reads: CASSTRDRGHHEKLFF. The DNA for the CDR3 is TGTGCCAGCAGTACCCGGGACAGGGGTCACCATGAAAAACTGTTTTTT.

The chain combines TRBV7-8 with TRBJ1-2; D remains ambiguous. The CDR3 is 15 amino acids. The V and J ends lost 3 bases and 4 bases respectively, with 15 bases between them. In germline, CDR1 is SGHVS, CDR2 FQNEAQ. The CDR3 DNA sequence: TGTGCCAGCAGCTTCGATTCAGGCTTCCCCTATGGCTACACCTTC. Translation gives CASSFDSGFPYGYTF.

The V gene is TRBV11-2, the J gene TRBJ1-3; no clear D. Trimming took off 0 bases at V and 4 bases at J, with 10 bases between the two ends. This CDR3 region has 15 residues. CDR1 and CDR2 (germline): SGHAT, FQNNGV. CDR3 nucleotides: TGTGCCAGCAGCTTAGATCGTACATCAGGAAACACCATATATTTT. It codes for CASSLDRTSGNTIYF.